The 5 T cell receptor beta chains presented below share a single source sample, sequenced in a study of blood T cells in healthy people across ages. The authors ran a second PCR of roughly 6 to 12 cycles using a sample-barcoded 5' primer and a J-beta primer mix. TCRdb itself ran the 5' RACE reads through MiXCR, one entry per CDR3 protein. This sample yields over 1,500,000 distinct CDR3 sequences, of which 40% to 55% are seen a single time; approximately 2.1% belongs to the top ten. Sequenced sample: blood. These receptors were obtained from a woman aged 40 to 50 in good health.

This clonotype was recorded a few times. The CDR3 protein is CASSVGGAHTDTQYF. DNA of the CDR3: TGTGCCAGCAGCGTAGGGGGGGCCCACACAGATACGCAGTATTTT. The V gene is TRBV9, the J gene TRBJ2-3; D is tentatively TRBD1 or TRBD2 (6 bases each). Between the trimmed V and J ends, which lost 0 bases and 2 bases, there was a span of 10 bases. The length of the CDR3 is 15 residues. Germline V gives CDR1 SGDLS, CDR2 YYNGEE.

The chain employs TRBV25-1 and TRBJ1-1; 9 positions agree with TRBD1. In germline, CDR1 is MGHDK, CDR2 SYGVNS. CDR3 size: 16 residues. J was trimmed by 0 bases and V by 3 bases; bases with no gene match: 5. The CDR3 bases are TGTGCCAGCAGTGATCGGGACAGGGTCATGAACACTGAAGCTTTCTTT. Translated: CASSDRDRVMNTEAFF.

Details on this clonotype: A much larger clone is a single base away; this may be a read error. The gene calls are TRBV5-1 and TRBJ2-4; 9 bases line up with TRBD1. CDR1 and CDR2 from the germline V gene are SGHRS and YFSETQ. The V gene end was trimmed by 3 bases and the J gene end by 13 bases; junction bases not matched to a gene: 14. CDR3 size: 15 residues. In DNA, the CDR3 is TGCGCCAGCAGCTCGAACACAGGGGGCAGAGATGAGCAGTACTTC. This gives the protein CASSSNTGGRDEQYF.

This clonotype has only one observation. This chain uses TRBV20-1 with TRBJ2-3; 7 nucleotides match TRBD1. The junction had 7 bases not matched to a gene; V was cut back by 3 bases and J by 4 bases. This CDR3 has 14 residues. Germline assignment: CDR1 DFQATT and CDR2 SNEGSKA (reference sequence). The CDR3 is CSASPRTGADTQYF. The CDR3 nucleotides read TGCAGTGCTAGCCCCCGGACAGGAGCAGATACGCAGTATTTT.

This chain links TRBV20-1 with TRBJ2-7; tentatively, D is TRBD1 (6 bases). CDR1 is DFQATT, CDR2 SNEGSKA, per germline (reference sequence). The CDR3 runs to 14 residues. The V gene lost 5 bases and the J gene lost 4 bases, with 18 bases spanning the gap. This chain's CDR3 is CSAEPYGGSYEQYF. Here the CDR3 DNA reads TGCAGTGCTGAGCCCTATGGGGGCTCGTACGAGCAGTACTTC.